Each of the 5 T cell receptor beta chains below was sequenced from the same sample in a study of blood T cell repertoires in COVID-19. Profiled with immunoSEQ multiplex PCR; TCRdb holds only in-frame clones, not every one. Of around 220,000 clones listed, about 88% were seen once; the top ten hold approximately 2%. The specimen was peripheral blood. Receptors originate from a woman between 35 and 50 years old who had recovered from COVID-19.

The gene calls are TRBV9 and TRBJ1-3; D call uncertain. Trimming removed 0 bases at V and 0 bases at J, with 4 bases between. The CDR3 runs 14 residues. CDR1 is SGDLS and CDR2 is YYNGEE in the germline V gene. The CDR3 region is CASSVGSSGNTIYF. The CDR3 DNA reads TGTGCCAGCAGCGTAGGGAGCTCTGGAAACACCATATATTTT.

The CDR3 reads CASSLDRGPPDTQYF. The CDR3 nucleotides read TGTGCCAGCAGCCTGGACAGGGGGCCGCCAGATACGCAGTATTTT. The gene calls are TRBV7-3 and TRBJ2-3; 11 nucleotides align to TRBD1. The CDR3 loop spans 15 amino acids. V shed 5 bases, J shed 4 bases, and the junction held 5 bases outside the gene matches. Per germline, CDR1 SGHTA and CDR2 FQGTGA.

The CDR3 DNA is TGTGCCACCAGCTCCAGGCGAACTAGCACAGATACGCAGTATTTT. This codes for CATSSRRTSTDTQYF. The J gene is TRBJ2-3, the V gene TRBV24-1; D is unclear. Per germline, CDR1 KGHDR and CDR2 SFDVKD. V was pared by 7 bases and J by 0 bases, with 13 bases between. The CDR3 consists of 15 residues.

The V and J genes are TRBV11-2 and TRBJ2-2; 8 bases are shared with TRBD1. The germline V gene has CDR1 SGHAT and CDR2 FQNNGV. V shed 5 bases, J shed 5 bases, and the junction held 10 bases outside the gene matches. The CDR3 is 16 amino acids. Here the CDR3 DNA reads TGTGCCAGCAGCGTCCGGACAGGGAGGAGGACCGGGGAGCTGTTTTTT. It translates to CASSVRTGRRTGELFF.

The CDR3 DNA is TGTGCCAGCTCACCAGACAGCGGGGCCCTCTCCGGGGCCAACGTCCTGACTTTC. Encoded protein: CASSPDSGALSGANVLTF. This sequence joins TRBV18 and TRBJ2-6; 7 bases match TRBD2. V trimming: 2 bases; J trimming: 4 bases; junction bases outside the gene matches: 11. Germline lookup yields CDR1 KGHSH and CDR2 LQKENI. The CDR3 runs 18 residues.